The T cell receptor beta chain described here comes from a study of shared clonotypes between healthy human individuals. As regards this clone: Its specificity is not known.

General study points: Rarefaction exposed incomplete sorted-subset sequencing despite large depth.

Trimming took 0 bases from V and 10 from J; bases not matched to a gene: 16. The germline V gene has CDR1 SGDLS and CDR2 YYNGEE. This CDR3 spans 17 amino acids. TCRdb's table, derived via immunoSEQ multiplex PCR, lists solely in-frame clones and lacks some. The sample holds about 1 million clones, around 76% seen once. The chain couples TRBV9 to TRBJ2-1; 7 bases agree with TRBD2. The specimen sequenced was memory CD4+ T cells sorted from blood. As to subset: CD45RA-negative fraction. The clonotype comes from a man between 18 and 35 years old in good health. CDR3 nucleotide sequence: TGTGCCAGCAGCGTAGTCGTCGGAGCGGGGAACCTTGGGGAGCAGTTCTTC. As protein: CASSVVVGAGNLGEQFF.